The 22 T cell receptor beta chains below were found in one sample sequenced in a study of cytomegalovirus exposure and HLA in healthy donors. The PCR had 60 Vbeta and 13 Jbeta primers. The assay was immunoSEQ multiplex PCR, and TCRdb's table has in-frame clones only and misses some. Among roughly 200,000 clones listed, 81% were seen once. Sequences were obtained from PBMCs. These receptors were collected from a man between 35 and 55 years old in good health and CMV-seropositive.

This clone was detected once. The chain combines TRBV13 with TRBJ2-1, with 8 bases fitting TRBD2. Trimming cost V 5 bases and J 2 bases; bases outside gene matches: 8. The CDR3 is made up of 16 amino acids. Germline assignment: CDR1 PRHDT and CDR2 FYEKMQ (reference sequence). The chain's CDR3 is CASSEGGSGTYNEQFF. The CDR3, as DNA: TGTGCCAGCAGCGAAGGGGGTAGCGGGACCTACAATGAGCAGTTCTTC.

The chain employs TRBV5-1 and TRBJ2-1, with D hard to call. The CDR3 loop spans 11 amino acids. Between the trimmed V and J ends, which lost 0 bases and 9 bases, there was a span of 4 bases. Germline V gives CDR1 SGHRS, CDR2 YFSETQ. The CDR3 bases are TGCGCCAGCAGCTTGGTGGCTGAGCAGTTCTTC. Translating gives CASSLVAEQFF. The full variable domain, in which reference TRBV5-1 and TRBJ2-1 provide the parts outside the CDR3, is KAGVTQTPRYLIKTRGQQVTLSCSPISGHRSVSWYQQTPGQGLQFLFEYFSETQRNKGNFPGRFSGRQFSNSRSEMNVSTLELGDSALYLCASSLVAEQFFGPGTRLTVL.

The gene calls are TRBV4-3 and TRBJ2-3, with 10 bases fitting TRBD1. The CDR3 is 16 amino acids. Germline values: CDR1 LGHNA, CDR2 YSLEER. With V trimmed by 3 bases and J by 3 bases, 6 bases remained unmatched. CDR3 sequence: CASSHLWDRGTDTQYF. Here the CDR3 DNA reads TGCGCCAGCAGCCACCTCTGGGACAGGGGAACAGATACGCAGTATTTT.

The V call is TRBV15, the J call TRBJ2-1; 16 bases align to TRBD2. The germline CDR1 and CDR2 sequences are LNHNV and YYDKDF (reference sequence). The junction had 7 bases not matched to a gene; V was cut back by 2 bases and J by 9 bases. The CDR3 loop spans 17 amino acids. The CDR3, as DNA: TGTGCCACCAGCAGATCTGGGACTAGCGGGAGGGCAGGTGAGCAGTTCTTC. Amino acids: CATSRSGTSGRAGEQFF. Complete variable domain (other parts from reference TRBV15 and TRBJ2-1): DAMVIQNPRYQVTQFGKPVTLSCSQTLNHNVMYWYQQKSSQAPKLLFHYYDKDFNNEADTPDNFQSRRPNTSFCFLDIRSPGLGDTAMYLCATSRSGTSGRAGEQFFGPGTRLTVL.

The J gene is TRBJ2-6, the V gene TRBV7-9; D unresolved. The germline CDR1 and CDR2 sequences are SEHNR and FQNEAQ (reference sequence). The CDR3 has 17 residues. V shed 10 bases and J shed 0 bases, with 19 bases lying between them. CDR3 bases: TGTGCCACTCTTGAGCGAAGGCCCCACTCTGGGGCCAACGTCCTGACTTTC. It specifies CATLERRPHSGANVLTF.

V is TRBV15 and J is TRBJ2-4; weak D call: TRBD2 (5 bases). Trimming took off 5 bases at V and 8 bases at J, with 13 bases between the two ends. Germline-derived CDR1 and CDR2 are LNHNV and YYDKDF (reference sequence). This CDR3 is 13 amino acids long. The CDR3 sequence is CATSLDVRDIQYF. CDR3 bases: TGTGCCACCAGCCTAGACGTGAGGGACATTCAGTACTTC. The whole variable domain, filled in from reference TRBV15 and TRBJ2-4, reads DAMVIQNPRYQVTQFGKPVTLSCSQTLNHNVMYWYQQKSSQAPKLLFHYYDKDFNNEADTPDNFQSRRPNTSFCFLDIRSPGLGDTAMYLCATSLDVRDIQYFGAGTRLSVL.

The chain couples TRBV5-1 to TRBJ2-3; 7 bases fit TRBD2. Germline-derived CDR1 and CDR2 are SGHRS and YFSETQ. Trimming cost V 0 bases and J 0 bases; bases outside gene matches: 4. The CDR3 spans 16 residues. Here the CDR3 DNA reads TGCGCCAGCAGCTTGGGGCGGGGGATCAGCACAGATACGCAGTATTTT. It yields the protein CASSLGRGISTDTQYF.

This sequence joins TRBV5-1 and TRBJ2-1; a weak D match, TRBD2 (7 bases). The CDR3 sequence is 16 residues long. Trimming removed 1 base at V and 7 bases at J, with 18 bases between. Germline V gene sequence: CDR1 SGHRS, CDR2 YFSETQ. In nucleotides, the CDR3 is TGCGCCAGCAGCTTGTCGGGGGGCGGTGAGTCGAATGAGCAGTTCTTC. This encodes CASSLSGGGESNEQFF.

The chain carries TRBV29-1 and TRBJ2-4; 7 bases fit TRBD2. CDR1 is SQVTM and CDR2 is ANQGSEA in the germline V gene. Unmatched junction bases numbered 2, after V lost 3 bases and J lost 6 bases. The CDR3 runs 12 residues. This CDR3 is CSVEGGGNIQYF. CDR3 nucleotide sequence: TGCAGCGTTGAGGGCGGGGGAAACATTCAGTACTTC. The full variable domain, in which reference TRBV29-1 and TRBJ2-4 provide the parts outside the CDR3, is SAVISQKPSRDICQRGTSLTIQCQVDSQVTMMFWYRQQPGQSLTLIATANQGSEATYESGFVIDKFPISRPNLTFSTLTVSNMSPEDSSIYLCSVEGGGNIQYFGAGTRLSVL.

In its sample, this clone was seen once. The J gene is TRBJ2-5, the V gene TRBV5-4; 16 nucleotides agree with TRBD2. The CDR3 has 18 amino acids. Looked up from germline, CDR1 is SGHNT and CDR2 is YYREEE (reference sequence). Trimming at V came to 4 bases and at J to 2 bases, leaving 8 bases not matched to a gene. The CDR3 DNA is TGTGCCAGCAGCACCTCGGGACTAGCGGGGGGGAAACAAGAGACCCAGTACTTC. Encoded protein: CASSTSGLAGGKQETQYF.

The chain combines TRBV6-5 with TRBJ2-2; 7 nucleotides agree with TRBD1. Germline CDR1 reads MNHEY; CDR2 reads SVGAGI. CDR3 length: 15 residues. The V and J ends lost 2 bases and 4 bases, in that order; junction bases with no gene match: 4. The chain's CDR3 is CASSYRDRPTGELFF. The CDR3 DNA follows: TGTGCCAGCAGTTACCGGGACAGACCCACCGGGGAGCTGTTTTTT.

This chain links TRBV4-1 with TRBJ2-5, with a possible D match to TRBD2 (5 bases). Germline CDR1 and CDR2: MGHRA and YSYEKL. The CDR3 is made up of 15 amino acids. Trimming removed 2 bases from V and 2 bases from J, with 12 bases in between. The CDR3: CASSQPRERQETQYF. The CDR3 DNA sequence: TGCGCCAGCAGCCAACCTAGGGAGCGGCAAGAGACCCAGTACTTC.

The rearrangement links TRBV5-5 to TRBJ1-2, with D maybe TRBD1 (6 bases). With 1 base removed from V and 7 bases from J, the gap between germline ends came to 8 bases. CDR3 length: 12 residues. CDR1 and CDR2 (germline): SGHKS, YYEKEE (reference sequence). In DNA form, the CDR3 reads TGTGCCAGCAGCTTGTTCAGGGGTGGCTACACCTTC. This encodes CASSLFRGGYTF. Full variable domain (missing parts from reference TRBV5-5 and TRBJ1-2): DAGVTQSPTHLIKTRGQQVTLRCSPISGHKSVSWYQQVLGQGPQFIFQYYEKEERGRGNFPDRFSARQFPNYSSELNVNALLLGDSALYLCASSLFRGGYTFGSGTRLTVV.

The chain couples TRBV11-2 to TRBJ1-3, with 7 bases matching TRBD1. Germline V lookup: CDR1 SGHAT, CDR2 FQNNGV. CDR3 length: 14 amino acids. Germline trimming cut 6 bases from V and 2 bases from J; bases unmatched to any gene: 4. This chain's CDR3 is CASSIDRAGNTIYF. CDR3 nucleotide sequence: TGTGCCAGCAGTATCGACAGGGCTGGAAACACCATATATTTT.

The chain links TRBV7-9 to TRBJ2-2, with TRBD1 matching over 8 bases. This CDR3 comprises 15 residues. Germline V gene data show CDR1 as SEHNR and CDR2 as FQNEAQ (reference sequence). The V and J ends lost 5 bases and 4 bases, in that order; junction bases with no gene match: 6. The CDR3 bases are TGTGCCAGCAGCCTGACAGGGGCGGGCACCGGGGAGCTGTTTTTT. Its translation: CASSLTGAGTGELFF.

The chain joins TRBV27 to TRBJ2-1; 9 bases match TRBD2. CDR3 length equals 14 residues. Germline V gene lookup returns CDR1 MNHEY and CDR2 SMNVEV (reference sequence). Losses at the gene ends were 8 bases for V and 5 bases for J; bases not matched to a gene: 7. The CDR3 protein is CASQTSGSHNEQFF. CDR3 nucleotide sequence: TGTGCCAGCCAAACTAGCGGGTCCCACAATGAGCAGTTCTTC.

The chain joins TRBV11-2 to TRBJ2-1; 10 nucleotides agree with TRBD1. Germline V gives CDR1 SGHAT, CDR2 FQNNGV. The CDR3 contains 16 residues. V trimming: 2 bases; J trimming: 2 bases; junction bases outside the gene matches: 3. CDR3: CASSLRGQGTYNEQFF. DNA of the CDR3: TGTGCCAGCAGCTTAAGGGGACAGGGGACCTACAATGAGCAGTTCTTC.

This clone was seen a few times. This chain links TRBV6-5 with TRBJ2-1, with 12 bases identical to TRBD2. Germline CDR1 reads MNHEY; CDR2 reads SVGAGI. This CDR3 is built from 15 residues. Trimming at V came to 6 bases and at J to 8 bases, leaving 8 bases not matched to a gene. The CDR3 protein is CASSLTSGSWDEQFF. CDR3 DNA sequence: TGTGCCAGCAGCCTGACTAGCGGGAGCTGGGATGAGCAGTTCTTC.

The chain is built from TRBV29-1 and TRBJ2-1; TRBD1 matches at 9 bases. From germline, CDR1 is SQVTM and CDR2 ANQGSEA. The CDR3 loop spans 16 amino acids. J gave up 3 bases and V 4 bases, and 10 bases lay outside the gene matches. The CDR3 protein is CSVAGTGRLNYNEQFF. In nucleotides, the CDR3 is TGCAGCGTTGCGGGGACAGGGCGACTGAACTACAATGAGCAGTTCTTC.

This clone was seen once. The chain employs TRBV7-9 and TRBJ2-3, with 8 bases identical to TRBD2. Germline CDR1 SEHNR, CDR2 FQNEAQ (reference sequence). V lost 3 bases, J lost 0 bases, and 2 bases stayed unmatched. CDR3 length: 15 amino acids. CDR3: CASSFVAGSTDTQYF. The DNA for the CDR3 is TGTGCCAGCAGCTTTGTAGCGGGAAGCACAGATACGCAGTATTTT. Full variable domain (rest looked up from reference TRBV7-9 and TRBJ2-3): DTGVSQNPRHKITKRGQNVTFRCDPISEHNRLYWYRQTLGQGPEFLTYFQNEAQLEKSRLLSDRFSAERPKGSFSTLEIQRTEQGDSAMYLCASSFVAGSTDTQYFGPGTRLTVL.

The CDR3: CASRKDRGDNEKLFF. The CDR3 DNA reads TGTGCCAGCAGAAAGGACAGGGGCGATAATGAAAAACTGTTTTTT. The rearrangement joins TRBV6-6 to TRBJ1-4, with 9 bases identical to TRBD1. CDR3 size: 15 residues. Trimming at V came to 6 bases and at J to 4 bases, leaving 6 bases not matched to a gene. CDR1 MNHNY and CDR2 SVGAGI come from the germline V gene (reference sequence).

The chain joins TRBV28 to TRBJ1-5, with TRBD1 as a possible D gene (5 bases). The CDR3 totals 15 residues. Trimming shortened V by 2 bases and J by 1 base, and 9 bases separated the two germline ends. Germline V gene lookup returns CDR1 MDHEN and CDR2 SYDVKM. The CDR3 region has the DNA TGTGCCAGCAGTTTAGACAGCACAAGCAATCAGCCCCAGCATTTT. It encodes CASSLDSTSNQPQHF.